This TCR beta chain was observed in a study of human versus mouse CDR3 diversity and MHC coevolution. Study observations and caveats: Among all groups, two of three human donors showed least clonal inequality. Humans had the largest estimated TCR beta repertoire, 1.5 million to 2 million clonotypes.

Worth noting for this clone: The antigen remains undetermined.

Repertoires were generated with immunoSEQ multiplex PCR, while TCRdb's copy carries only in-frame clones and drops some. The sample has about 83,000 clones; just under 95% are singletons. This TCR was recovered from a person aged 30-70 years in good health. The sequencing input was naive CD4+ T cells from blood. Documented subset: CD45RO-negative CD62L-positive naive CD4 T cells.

This CDR3 reads CASSSPRAQYF. The CDR3 DNA reads as TGTGCCAGCAGCTCCCCGAGGGCCCAGTACTTC. The genes are TRBV6-5 and TRBJ2-5, with D possibly matching TRBD2 (5 bases). The CDR3 sequence is 11 residues long. Germline lookup yields CDR1 MNHEY and CDR2 SVGAGI. V lost 6 bases, J lost 9 bases, and 11 bases lay in between.